This passage covers 12 T cell receptor beta chains from one sample sequenced in a study of shared clonotypes between healthy human individuals. Clones were sequenced by immunoSEQ multiplex PCR, and TCRdb holds only the in-frame ones, with some missing. The sample yields 400,000 to 600,000 clones, approximately 94% seen once. Material: naive CD4+ T cells sorted from blood. This sample's subset: CD45RA+ positively selected. The source is a woman in her 30s in good health.

The DNA for the CDR3 is TGTGCCAGCAGCGTCTACCCAGGGCTCTACGAGCAGTACTTC. Its translation is CASSVYPGLYEQYF. This chain connects TRBV9 to TRBJ2-7; the D gene is possibly TRBD1 (5 bases). The CDR3 runs to 14 residues. The V and J ends lost 2 bases and 3 bases respectively, with 12 bases between them. Looked up from germline, CDR1 is SGDLS and CDR2 is YYNGEE.

This chain joins TRBV7-9 and TRBJ1-4, with D possibly TRBD1 on 6 matching bases. CDR1 and CDR2 (germline): SEHNR, FQNEAQ (reference sequence). The V end was cut by 3 bases, the J end by 0 bases, with 11 bases between. CDR3 length: 16 residues. For the CDR3, the DNA is TGTGCCAGCAGCTTCGGGACAACTGCAACTAATGAAAAACTGTTTTTT. Translation gives CASSFGTTATNEKLFF. The entire variable domain, with the rest obtained from reference TRBV7-9 and TRBJ1-4, is as follows: DTGVSQNPRHKITKRGQNVTFRCDPISEHNRLYWYRQTLGQGPEFLTYFQNEAQLEKSRLLSDRFSAERPKGSFSTLEIQRTEQGDSAMYLCASSFGTTATNEKLFFGSGTQLSVL.

The chain carries TRBV27 and TRBJ1-1; D perhaps matches TRBD1 (5 bases). The CDR3 covers 18 residues. V dropped 8 bases and J dropped 0 bases, with 25 bases sitting between them. Germline assignment: CDR1 MNHEY and CDR2 SMNVEV (reference sequence). The CDR3 DNA follows: TGTGCCAGCTTCCTCAACCCGCCAGGGTATTTTATGAACACTGAAGCTTTCTTT. Its protein is CASFLNPPGYFMNTEAFF.

The rearrangement uses TRBV5-1 and TRBJ2-7, with 13 bases fitting TRBD2. Germline CDR1 reads SGHRS; CDR2 reads YFSETQ. The ends lost 3 bases at V and 5 bases at J; junction bases unmatched: 11. This CDR3 comprises 17 residues. For the CDR3, the DNA is TGCGCCAGCAGCTGGGGACTAGCGGGGCCACCAAGAGACGAGCAGTACTTC. Translating gives CASSWGLAGPPRDEQYF.

The count of this clone is one. The rearrangement joins TRBV2 to TRBJ2-1, with no clear D. Between the trimmed V and J ends, which lost 1 base and 3 bases, there was a span of 13 bases. CDR1 is SNHLY, CDR2 FYNNEI, per germline. The length of the CDR3 is 16 residues. The CDR3 sequence: CASSEDFDLGYNEQFF. The CDR3 nucleotides read TGTGCCAGCAGTGAAGACTTTGATTTAGGCTACAATGAGCAGTTCTTC.

This rearrangement joins TRBV30 to TRBJ1-1, with D unresolved. Looked up from germline, CDR1 is GTSNPN and CDR2 is SVGIG (reference sequence). Trimming left V 2 bases short and J 1 base short, with 5 bases between. The CDR3 runs 12 residues. CDR3 amino acids: CAWSPRNTEAFF. The CDR3 bases are TGTGCCTGGAGTCCGCGGAACACTGAAGCTTTCTTT.

The rearrangement links TRBV27 to TRBJ1-3; D is ambiguous. Germline V CDR1 and CDR2: MNHEY, SMNVEV (reference sequence). Trimming took off 11 bases at V and 4 bases at J, with 18 bases between the two ends. The CDR3 is made up of 14 amino acids. In nucleotides, the CDR3 is TGTGCCTACCGTAGGGTTATGGGAGGAAACACCATATATTTT. Encoded protein: CAYRRVMGGNTIYF.

V usage is TRBV6-5 and J usage is TRBJ1-2; no definite D call. The CDR3 has 13 amino acids. V was trimmed by 4 bases and J by 5 bases, leaving 11 bases between them. Germline V gene data show CDR1 as MNHEY and CDR2 as SVGAGI. The CDR3 sequence is CASSSRQAYGYTF. The DNA of the CDR3 is TGTGCCAGCAGTTCCCGCCAGGCGTATGGCTACACCTTC.

The rearrangement uses TRBV4-1 and TRBJ2-7; 9 bases are shared with TRBD2. V was clipped by 1 base and J by 3 bases; unmatched bases: 7. This CDR3 has 16 amino acids. Germline V gives CDR1 MGHRA, CDR2 YSYEKL. The CDR3: CASSQVPSGKYYEQYF. The CDR3 nucleotides read TGCGCCAGCAGCCAAGTGCCTAGCGGGAAGTACTACGAGCAGTACTTC.

The chain combines TRBV21-1 with TRBJ2-1; no check of the table's D call, TRBD2, against the DNA was made. TRBV21-1 is tagged as a pseudogene. This CDR3 comprises 15 residues. The CDR3 loop reads CASSNSGMGVDEQFF. CDR3 coding DNA: TGTGCCAGCAGCAATAGCGGGATGGGCGTCGATGAGCAGTTCTTC.

The rearrangement uses TRBV29-1 and TRBJ2-1, with TRBD2 matching over 8 bases. CDR1 SQVTM and CDR2 ANQGSEA come from the germline V gene. This CDR3 contains 14 residues. The V gene end was trimmed by 5 bases and the J gene end by 9 bases; junction bases not matched to a gene: 12. The DNA for the CDR3 is TGCAGCGTTCCACGGGGTAGCGGGACCTTTGAGCAGTTCTTC. This encodes CSVPRGSGTFEQFF.

The rearrangement joins TRBV7-9 to TRBJ1-2; TRBD1 might be the D (5 bases). V lost 2 bases and J lost 4, with 8 bases in between. Germline values: CDR1 SEHNR, CDR2 FQNEAQ (reference sequence). CDR3 length: 13 residues. CDR3 in amino acids: CASSLTGFYGYTF. In nucleotides, the CDR3 is TGTGCCAGCAGCTTAACAGGTTTCTATGGCTACACCTTC.